This T cell receptor beta chain was retrieved from a study of blood T cell repertoires in COVID-19. Turning to the study itself: Spain, Italy and the United States supplied samples that represented acute and convalescent COVID-19.

This CDR3 has 14 residues. V shed 0 bases and J shed 7 bases, with 12 bases lying between them. Per germline, CDR1 MNHEY and CDR2 SVGAGI. As originally analysed: From reference gene primer amplification, estimates of nucleated cell counts were derived. Sequenced by immunoSEQ multiplex PCR; TCRdb stores in-frame clones only, minus some. V and J calls and clone size follow that table, whereas D and trimming were derived from the DNA. The profile shows over 250,000 clones, about 89% of them singletons. Sequencing used peripheral blood. This receptor was obtained from a man aged 45-65 years with acute or convalescent COVID-19. The chain is built from TRBV6-5 and TRBJ1-2; D perhaps matches TRBD1 (6 bases). CDR3 nucleotides: TGTGCCAGCAGTTACTCAACAGGGTTAAGTGGCTACACCTTC. Its translation: CASSYSTGLSGYTF.